What follows are 21 T cell receptor delta chains derived from one specimen sequenced in a study of human gamma delta and Vdelta1 T cells. TCRdb reanalysed the PCR reads with CATT. The sample has fewer than 1,500 delta-chain clones, 41% seen once. Sequences were obtained from Vdelta1 gamma-delta T cells from blood. Receptors were obtained from a human donor in good health.

By frequency in the sample, this clone is large. The same CDR3 also results from other DNA sequences found in this sample. V gene TRDV2 combines with J gene TRDJ1; 9 positions agree with TRDD3. The germline V gene has CDR1 GEAIGNYY and CDR2 EKD. The CDR3 loop spans 17 amino acids. J gave up 0 bases and V 7 bases, and 14 bases lay outside the gene matches. The CDR3 loop is CACDLGDPGLYTDKLIF. For the CDR3, the DNA is TGTGCCTGCGACCTGGGGGATCCTGGCCTATACACCGATAAACTCATCTTT.

The genes are TRDV1 and TRDJ1, with D perhaps given as TRDD2 or TRDD3 (6 bases each). Germline CDR1 is TSWWSYY and CDR2 is QGS. V dropped 9 bases and J dropped 3 bases, with 32 bases sitting between them. CDR3 length equals 19 residues. CDR3 region: CALAPSLLPRGRVADKLIF. The DNA for the CDR3 is TGTGCTCTGGCTCCTTCTCTCCTTCCCCGGGGGAGGGTTGCCGATAAACTCATCTTT.

In its sample, this clone ranks as large. The chain joins TRDV1 to TRDJ1; D call uncertain. Per the germline V gene, CDR1 is TSWWSYY and CDR2 is QGS. The CDR3 has 15 amino acids. V lost 4 bases and J 2 bases, leaving 14 bases between the germline ends. CDR3 sequence: CALGVYAPWTDKLIF. The CDR3 coding sequence is TGTGCTCTTGGGGTCTATGCGCCCTGGACCGATAAACTCATCTTT.

As to this clone: Mismatch with germline at one junction end may stem from a read error. Other DNA sequences in this specimen translate into the identical CDR3. The chain is built from TRDV1 and TRDJ1, with D possibly matching TRDD2 (8 bases). The CDR3 consists of 18 residues. CDR1 and CDR2 (germline): TSWWSYY, QGS. The CDR3 nucleotides are TGTGCTCTTGGGGAACCTTCCTACGGGGGATGGAGGACCGATAAACTCATCTTC. Amino acid sequence: CALGEPSYGGWRTDKLIF.

By sample share, this clone is medium-sized (0.01 to 0.1%). The chain uses TRDV1 and TRDJ1; tentatively, D is TRDD2 or TRDD3 (8 bases each). V lost 1 base to trimming and J lost 0 bases, with 27 bases between them. CDR1 TSWWSYY and CDR2 QGS come from the germline V gene. The CDR3 runs 21 residues. CDR3 residues: CALGEPLRVLPSGGYTDKLIF. The CDR3 DNA is TGTGCTCTTGGGGAACCCCTGAGAGTCCTTCCTAGTGGGGGATACACCGATAAACTCATCTTT.

This clone is classed as medium-sized. The V and J genes are TRDV1 and TRDJ1; the match to TRDD3 covers 7 bases. The CDR3 runs to 16 residues. V trimming: 5 bases; J trimming: 9 bases; junction bases outside the gene matches: 18. CDR1 and CDR2 from the germline V gene are TSWWSYY and QGS. CDR3 in DNA: TGTGCTCTTGGGTTACCTAGTTTTGGAGGATACGTAGAACTCATCTTT. This gives the protein CALGLPSFGGYVELIF.

This clone came up a few times. V is TRDV1 and J is TRDJ1; 7 bases line up with TRDD3. The CDR3 sequence is 22 residues long. The J segment lost 0 bases and the V segment lost 0 bases, leaving 22 bases of the junction unmatched. Germline V gene sequence: CDR1 TSWWSYY, CDR2 QGS. CDR3 sequence reads: CALGELSFTSRDTTGYTDKLIF. CDR3 nucleotide sequence: TGTGCTCTTGGGGAACTGAGTTTTACGTCGAGGGATACTACGGGGTACACCGATAAACTCATCTTT.

The sample holds one count of this clone. This may be a read error: a much more frequent sequence differs by one nucleotide. Other DNA sequences from this sample encode an identical CDR3 as well. V usage is TRDV1 and J usage is TRDJ1, with TRDD3 matching 11 bases. The V gene end was trimmed by 4 bases and the J gene end by 4 bases; junction bases not matched to a gene: 29. The CDR3 sequence is 23 residues long. CDR1 and CDR2 (germline): TSWWSYY, QGS. This CDR3 is CALGAPPLPLFAGGYRPNDKLIF. The CDR3 DNA reads as TGTGCTCTTGGGGCACCGCCCCTTCCCCTCTTTGCTGGGGGATACCGGCCGAACGATAAACTCATCTTT.

This clone was seen a handful of times. The chain couples TRDV1 to TRDJ1; D is unresolved. Trimming removed 0 bases from V and 0 bases from J, with 17 bases in between. This CDR3 is 18 amino acids long. CDR1 and CDR2 from the germline V gene are TSWWSYY and QGS. The CDR3 loop reads CALGELTARPMNTDKLIF. CDR3 bases: TGTGCTCTTGGGGAACTCACAGCTCGACCCATGAACACCGATAAACTCATCTTT.

To note about this clone: The likely explanation is a read error, given a far larger clone one base away. The chain combines TRDV1 with TRDJ1; 11 nucleotides match TRDD3. The CDR3 length is 18 residues. Germline CDR1 and CDR2: TSWWSYY and QGS. This CDR3 is CALGERTWGIRYTDKRIF. In DNA form, the CDR3 reads TGTGCTCTTGGGGAACGAACGTGGGGGATACGCTACACCGATAAACGCATCTTT.

A remark on this clone: This may stem from a read error, because a much larger clone lies one nucleotide away. The chain recombines TRDV1 with TRDJ1, with D maybe TRDD3 (6 bases). Germline CDR1 reads TSWWSYY; CDR2 reads QGS. Trimming left V 3 bases short and J 10 bases short, with 27 bases between. This CDR3 region has 17 residues. CDR3 sequence (DNA): TGTGCTCTTGGGGACCCCCCTCATGTAAGGGGATTAGGGGTACTCATCTTT. This translates into CALGDPPHVRGLGVLIF.

Note on this clone: A much larger clone lies a single base off, so this may be a read error. The same CDR3 arises from other DNA sequences in this sample as well. The chain employs TRDV1 and TRDJ1; tentatively, D is TRDD2 (5 bases). V gave up 5 bases and J gave up 0 bases, with 22 bases separating them. Germline V CDR1 and CDR2: TSWWSYY, QGS. CDR3 length: 18 amino acids. CDR3 region: CALGPPPTVGLHTDKLIF. The CDR3 DNA sequence: TGTGCTCTTGGGCCACCCCCTACGGTGGGACTTCACACCGATAAACTCATCTTT.

This clone is labeled as large. The sample has other DNA sequences that encode this CDR3 too. This chain joins TRDV1 and TRDJ1, with 8 bases that match TRDD3. The CDR3 extends over 21 amino acids. With 0 bases clipped from V and 0 bases from J, the junction kept 18 bases outside the gene matches. Germline CDR1 is TSWWSYY and CDR2 is QGS. CDR3 residues: CALGELSCTGGFEYYTDKLIF. The DNA for the CDR3 is TGTGCTCTTGGGGAACTATCCTGTACTGGGGGCTTCGAATACTACACCGATAAACTCATCTTT.

This clone is termed large (0.1 to 1%). V is TRDV1 and J is TRDJ1; 7 nucleotides line up with TRDD3. This CDR3 is built from 17 residues. V lost 0 bases, J lost 0 bases, and 7 bases stayed unmatched. Germline V gene sequence: CDR1 TSWWSYY, CDR2 QGS. In DNA, the CDR3 is TGTGCTCTTGGGGAACTCAAGTGGGGGACGTACACCGATAAACTCATCTTT. It encodes CALGELKWGTYTDKLIF.

Note on this clone: It differs at one base from a far larger clone, so likely a read error. The sample contains more than one DNA sequence encoding this CDR3. The V call is TRDV1, the J call TRDJ1; 11 bases are a match to TRDD3. The CDR3 totals 21 residues. From germline, CDR1 is TSWWSYY and CDR2 QGS. The J segment lost 1 base and the V segment lost 0 bases, leaving 16 bases of the junction unmatched. The CDR3 loop is CALGELGFPWGIPPGTDKLIF. CDR3 sequence (DNA): TGTGCTCTTGGGGAACTGGGCTTCCCCTGGGGGATACCACCGGGCACCGATAAACTCATCTTT.

This clone qualifies as medium-sized (0.01 to 0.1%). V and J are TRDV1 and TRDJ1; 13 bases are shared with TRDD3. The length of the CDR3 is 21 residues. V was pared by 0 bases and J by 3 bases, with 16 bases of the junction left unmatched. The germline V gene has CDR1 TSWWSYY and CDR2 QGS. CDR3 region: CALGELDPLLGDTPYADKLIF. The CDR3 bases are TGTGCTCTTGGGGAACTAGACCCACTACTGGGGGATACGCCCTACGCCGATAAACTCATCTTT.

This clone was observed once. Possible read error: a much larger clone is one base away. This chain joins TRDV1 and TRDJ1; maybe TRDD3 (5 bases). Germline V gene lookup returns CDR1 TSWWSYY and CDR2 QGS. This CDR3 contains 27 residues. V lost 0 bases and J lost 2, with 46 bases in between. CDR3 DNA: TGTGCTCTTGGGGAACTAAAGGTCGGAGTCCACAAAGTACTGAGGGATCAAACCCCGAATGCAACCGATAAACTCATCTTT. It specifies CALGELKVGVHKVLRDQTPNATDKLIF.

Comments on this clone: This may arise from a read error, as a much more abundant clone is one base away. This specimen includes other DNA sequences encoding the same CDR3. This chain links TRDV1 with TRDJ1; TRDD3 is a possible D gene (7 bases). The CDR3 covers 24 residues. Trimming pared 4 bases from V and 5 bases from J, leaving 44 bases between. CDR1 and CDR2 from the germline V gene are TSWWSYY and QGS. The CDR3 sequence is CALGAIRILRSLLGDNLQTDKLIF. DNA for the CDR3: TGTGCTCTTGGGGCGATCCGTATCCTACGCTCCTTACTAGGGGATAATCTCCAGACGGATAAACTCATCTTT.

The sample holds a few counts of this clone. A read error may explain this, as a much larger clone is one base away. The chain carries TRAV38-2/DV8 and TRDJ2, with TRDD3 as a possible D gene (6 bases). The CDR3 has 20 amino acids. From germline, CDR1 is TSESDYY and CDR2 QEAYKQQN. V lost 0 bases to trimming and J lost 4 bases, with 25 bases between them. CDR3 nucleotides: TGTGCTTATAGGAGCGTAACCTACGGCCGGGGGAAACGGTGGACAGCACAACTCTTCTTT. It translates to CAYRSVTYGRGKRWTAQLFF.

A word on this clone: Just one base apart from a much larger clone, this may be a read error. V is TRDV1 and J is TRDJ1; 9 bases are shared with TRDD3. Trimming removed 11 bases from V and 0 bases from J; junction bases left unmatched: 22. Germline lookup yields CDR1 TSWWSYY and CDR2 QGS. The CDR3 length is 19 residues. This chain's CDR3 is CAFSFSAGTGGPYTDKLIF. The CDR3 DNA reads TGTGCTTTTTCTTTTTCCGCCGGTACTGGGGGACCGTACACCGATAAACTCATCTTT.

This clone rates as medium-sized. This rearrangement joins TRDV1 to TRDJ1, with D unclear. CDR3 length: 18 residues. V lost 5 bases, J lost 1 base, and 23 bases lay in between. The germline V gene encodes CDR1 TSWWSYY and CDR2 QGS. The CDR3 DNA follows: TGTGCTCTTGGGCCACCATACCTCCGATCTAAAGTCACCGATAAACTCATCTTT. This encodes CALGPPYLRSKVTDKLIF.